The 29 T cell receptor beta chains in this list originate from one sample, sequenced in a study of cytomegalovirus exposure and HLA in healthy donors. Both 60 Vbeta primers and 13 Jbeta primers went into the PCR. This table comes from immunoSEQ multiplex PCR, and its TCRdb copy is limited to in-frame clones, with some not included. The data show tens of thousands of clones, with roughly 78% seen just once and 12% held by the top ten. Specimen: PBMCs. Receptor source: a woman aged 40 to 50 in good health and CMV-seropositive.

The gene calls are TRBV5-6 and TRBJ2-5; 9 bases line up with TRBD1. The J call could be wrong; TRBJ2-7 is a better fit for the DNA end. Looked up from germline, CDR1 is SGHDT and CDR2 is YYEEEE. The CDR3 is made up of 15 amino acids. CDR3 loop: CASSLTGTGTHEQYF. CDR3 DNA sequence: TGTGCCAGCAGCCTGACCGGGACAGGGACACACGAGCAGTACTTC.

The V and J genes are TRBV19 and TRBJ1-2; D perhaps matches TRBD1 (6 bases). There are 14 residues in the CDR3. The germline V and J ends were trimmed by 9 bases and 6 bases, with 20 bases remaining between them. Germline values: CDR1 LNHDA, CDR2 SQIVND (reference sequence). CDR3 DNA sequence: TGTGCCAGCAACTCCTGGGCAGGGGTTGATGGCTACACCTTC. Protein product: CASNSWAGVDGYTF.

The chain links TRBV5-8 to TRBJ1-4, with D tentatively TRBD1 (5 bases). CDR1 is SGHTS, CDR2 YDEGEE, per germline. CDR3 length: 17 amino acids. Trimming left V 4 bases short and J 2 bases short, with 18 bases between. The CDR3 DNA is TGTGCCAGCAGCCGGTTTAGGGGCGAAGGGACTAATGAAAAACTGTTTTTT. Protein: CASSRFRGEGTNEKLFF.

The chain is built from TRBV20-1 and TRBJ1-1; D gene ambiguous. This CDR3 has 11 amino acids. Germline loops: CDR1 DFQATT, CDR2 SNEGSKA (reference sequence). The ends were cut back, 7 bases at V and 4 bases at J, with 10 bases in the middle. This CDR3 is CSVRVFTEAFF. The CDR3 DNA follows: TGCAGTGTCCGGGTCTTCACTGAAGCTTTCTTT.

This sequence joins TRBV9 and TRBJ2-1; 8 bases agree with TRBD2. Per the germline V gene, CDR1 is SGDLS and CDR2 is YYNGEE. The CDR3 extends over 15 amino acids. Trimming cost V 2 bases and J 1 base; bases outside gene matches: 2. Here the CDR3 DNA reads TGTGCCAGCAGCGTTTCGGGGGGGTCCTACAATGAGCAGTTCTTC. This codes for CASSVSGGSYNEQFF.

The chain joins TRBV18 to TRBJ2-7; D unclear. V was shortened by 0 bases and J by 3 bases, with 6 bases between the two germline ends. CDR1 and CDR2 (germline): KGHSH, LQKENI. This CDR3 region has 13 residues. As DNA, the CDR3 is TGTGCCAGCTCACCACCTTTCGGCTACGAGCAGTACTTC. It yields the protein CASSPPFGYEQYF.

A few counts support this clone. This rearrangement joins TRBV11-2 to TRBJ2-1; 9 bases are a match to TRBD1. The J segment lost 8 bases and the V segment lost 1 base, leaving 6 bases of the junction unmatched. The CDR3 sequence is 15 residues long. Per germline, CDR1 SGHAT and CDR2 FQNNGV. In nucleotides, the CDR3 is TGTGCCAGCAGCTTAGGGGGCCGGGACAGGGATGAGCAGTTCTTC. Amino acids: CASSLGGRDRDEQFF. The full variable domain, completed using reference TRBV11-2 and TRBJ2-1, is EAGVAQSPRYKIIEKRQSVAFWCNPISGHATLYWYQQILGQGPKLLIQFQNNGVVDDSQLPKDRFSAERLKGVDSTLKIQPAKLEDSAVYLCASSLGGRDRDEQFFGPGTRLTVL.

V is TRBV6-6 and J is TRBJ2-5; unclear D gene. Trimming pared 0 bases from V and 2 bases from J, leaving 10 bases between. The CDR3 runs to 15 residues. The germline CDR1 and CDR2 sequences are MNHNY and SVGAGI (reference sequence). CDR3 DNA sequence: TGTGCCAGCAGTTACTCGGCACGCCTGCAAGAGACCCAGTACTTC. This gives the protein CASSYSARLQETQYF.

In DNA, the CDR3 is TGTGCCAGCAAGGGGGTCGGAATCCACGAGCAGTACTTC. It yields the protein CASKGVGIHEQYF. This chain links TRBV6-1 with TRBJ2-7; weak D call: TRBD1 (6 bases). This CDR3 region has 13 residues. From germline, CDR1 is MNHNS and CDR2 SASEGT. V lost 7 bases, J lost 5 bases, and 15 bases lay in between.

This clone was seen once. The chain carries TRBV5-6 and TRBJ2-3, with 8 bases aligning to TRBD1. Germline-derived CDR1 and CDR2 are SGHDT and YYEEEE. The CDR3 consists of 16 residues. The ends lost 0 bases at V and 5 bases at J; junction bases unmatched: 8. As DNA, the CDR3 is TGTGCCAGCAGCTTGGAGAAGGGGACAGGAGGAGATACGCAGTATTTT. This gives the protein CASSLEKGTGGDTQYF.

The J gene is TRBJ1-1, the V gene TRBV29-1, with 7 bases fitting TRBD1. CDR1 and CDR2 from the germline V gene are SQVTM and ANQGSEA. The CDR3 totals 14 residues. With V trimmed by 6 bases and J by 3 bases, 10 bases remained unmatched. CDR3: CSVSTGSSDTEAFF. The CDR3 DNA reads as TGCAGCGTCTCGACAGGGTCGTCGGACACTGAAGCTTTCTTT.

The chain joins TRBV4-2 to TRBJ2-6; TRBD1 is a possible D gene (5 bases). The CDR3 is 18 residues long. Trimming shortened V by 2 bases and J by 0 bases, and 14 bases separated the two germline ends. Germline V gene lookup returns CDR1 LGHNA and CDR2 YNFKEQ. CDR3 in amino acids: CASSQPYPGSSGANVLTF. The CDR3 DNA reads as TGTGCCAGCAGCCAACCTTATCCAGGGTCCTCTGGGGCCAACGTCCTGACTTTC.

There are a few counts of this clone. CDR3 residues: CASSQGSGANVLTF. CDR3 DNA: TGTGCCAGCAGCCAGGGATCTGGGGCCAACGTCCTGACTTTC. V gene TRBV6-1 combines with J gene TRBJ2-6; TRBD1 is a possible D gene (5 bases). The germline V gene encodes CDR1 MNHNS and CDR2 SASEGT. Trimming removed 6 bases from V and 1 base from J, with 7 bases in between. This CDR3 has 14 amino acids.

The chain employs TRBV27 and TRBJ1-2; D call uncertain. The germline V and J ends were trimmed by 6 bases and 2 bases, with 16 bases remaining between them. CDR1 and CDR2 from the germline V gene are MNHEY and SMNVEV (reference sequence). The CDR3 is 15 amino acids. The CDR3 nucleotides read TGTGCCAGCAGGACCGAAGGAGCAGACAACTATGGCTACACCTTC. It codes for CASRTEGADNYGYTF.

The rearrangement uses TRBV7-2 and TRBJ1-2; D uncertain. The germline V gene encodes CDR1 SGHTA and CDR2 FQGNSA. V lost 5 bases, J lost 4 bases, and 14 bases lay in between. This CDR3 comprises 14 residues. CDR3 in amino acids: CASSLDREAYGYTF. CDR3 sequence (DNA): TGTGCCAGCAGCCTCGATCGGGAGGCCTATGGCTACACCTTC.

The V gene is TRBV6-6, the J gene TRBJ1-1, with TRBD1 matching 7 bases. The junction had 4 bases not matched to a gene; V was cut back by 2 bases and J by 1 base. Germline CDR1 is MNHNY and CDR2 is SVGAGI (reference sequence). This CDR3 is 15 amino acids long. The CDR3 here is CASSYEGQSNTEAFF. For the CDR3, the DNA is TGTGCCAGCAGTTACGAGGGACAGTCGAACACTGAAGCTTTCTTT.

In its sample, this clone was seen once. The genes are TRBV5-1 and TRBJ2-7, with TRBD2 matching over 8 bases. V lost 3 bases and J lost 1; bases outside the gene matches: 12. Germline CDR1 is SGHRS and CDR2 is YFSETQ. This CDR3 has 17 residues. CDR3 protein: CASSSRFSGVTSYEQYF. The CDR3 DNA reads TGCGCCAGCAGCTCCCGCTTTAGCGGGGTTACGTCCTACGAGCAGTACTTC.

This chain connects TRBV2 to TRBJ2-6, with D maybe TRBD1 (6 bases). Germline CDR1 reads SNHLY; CDR2 reads FYNNEI. The V and J ends lost 5 bases and 3 bases respectively, with 8 bases between them. This CDR3 has 14 amino acids. CDR3 nucleotides: TGTGCCAGCAGTCAGGGGAGTGGGGCCAACGTCCTGACTTTC. It yields the protein CASSQGSGANVLTF.

The chain links TRBV6-5 to TRBJ2-1; D possibly corresponds to TRBD1 (7 bases). Germline lookup yields CDR1 MNHEY and CDR2 SVGAGI. The CDR3 is 12 amino acids. V was cut by 6 bases and J by 6 bases, with 9 bases left in between. The CDR3 coding sequence is TGTGCCAGCAGCCAGGGGGGCAATGAGCAGTTCTTC. This encodes CASSQGGNEQFF.

V gene TRBV5-1 combines with J gene TRBJ2-7; 7 nucleotides agree with TRBD2. This CDR3 comprises 14 residues. The J segment lost 7 bases and the V segment lost 0 bases, leaving 7 bases of the junction unmatched. Per germline, CDR1 SGHRS and CDR2 YFSETQ. The CDR3 spells CASSLAYGAGEQYF. The CDR3 nucleotides read TGCGCCAGCAGCTTGGCATACGGAGCGGGGGAGCAGTACTTC.

This chain uses TRBV5-4 with TRBJ1-1; TRBD1 is a possible D gene (5 bases). CDR3 length: 13 amino acids. Germline lookup yields CDR1 SGHNT and CDR2 YYREEE (reference sequence). V lost 5 bases and J lost 11, with 19 bases in between. The DNA for the CDR3 is TGTGCCAGCAGGTCGACGGGAGCAGGGCTGGCTTTCTTT. It yields the protein CASRSTGAGLAFF.

The chain employs TRBV15 and TRBJ1-2, with TRBD1 as a possible D gene (6 bases). V shed 5 bases and J shed 3 bases, with 13 bases lying between them. Germline lookup yields CDR1 LNHNV and CDR2 YYDKDF (reference sequence). The CDR3 runs to 14 residues. CDR3 protein: CATSAQAGDYGYTF. CDR3 bases: TGTGCCACCAGCGCCCAGGCAGGGGACTATGGCTACACCTTC.

The V call is TRBV6-6, the J call TRBJ2-5; 10 bases match TRBD1. With 5 bases clipped from V and 5 bases from J, the junction kept 8 bases outside the gene matches. CDR1 and CDR2 from the germline V gene are MNHNY and SVGAGI (reference sequence). The CDR3 covers 15 residues. The CDR3 sequence is CASSRDRGSGETQYF. Written as DNA, the CDR3 is TGTGCCAGCAGTCGGGACAGGGGATCAGGCGAGACCCAGTACTTC.

The chain has TRBV16 and TRBJ2-7; D is possibly TRBD1 (5 bases). The CDR3 length is 14 residues. The V end was cut by 5 bases, the J end by 1 base, with 12 bases between. Germline V gives CDR1 KGHSY, CDR2 FQNENV. The CDR3 spells CASSAQGGSYEQYF. The CDR3 DNA reads as TGTGCCAGCAGCGCTCAGGGTGGTTCCTACGAGCAGTACTTC.

The V and J genes are TRBV10-3 and TRBJ1-2; TRBD1 is a possible D gene (6 bases). The CDR3 is made up of 14 amino acids. The germline CDR1 and CDR2 sequences are ENHRY and SYGVKD. The V end was cut by 7 bases, the J end by 1 base, with 13 bases between. In DNA form, the CDR3 reads TGTGCCATCACCGGGGACATACTTAACTATGGCTACACCTTC. Its translation: CAITGDILNYGYTF.

The CDR3 region is CASSTMTGSQPQHF. The CDR3 region has the DNA TGTGCCAGCAGCACCATGACAGGGTCTCAGCCCCAGCATTTT. The chain links TRBV5-6 to TRBJ1-5, with 7 positions matching TRBD1. Trimming cost V 4 bases and J 6 bases; bases outside gene matches: 7. This CDR3 contains 14 residues. Germline V gene lookup returns CDR1 SGHDT and CDR2 YYEEEE. The complete variable domain, with remaining parts taken from reference TRBV5-6 and TRBJ1-5, reads DAGVTQSPTHLIKTRGQQVTLRCSPKSGHDTVSWYQQALGQGPQFIFQYYEEEERQRGNFPDRFSGHQFPNYSSELNVNALLLGDSALYLCASSTMTGSQPQHFGDGTRLSIL.

The V gene is TRBV5-1, the J gene TRBJ2-2; 7 bases map to TRBD2. Germline V gene sequence: CDR1 SGHRS, CDR2 YFSETQ. The CDR3 runs to 15 residues. J lost 2 bases, V lost 0 bases, and 1 base had no gene match. CDR3 nucleotide sequence: TGCGCCAGCAGCTTGGCTAGCGGAAACACCGGGGAGCTGTTTTTT. Translated, it gives CASSLASGNTGELFF.

The rearrangement uses TRBV7-3 and TRBJ2-7, with D perhaps matching TRBD2 (6 bases). V was shortened by 6 bases and J by 1 base, with 13 bases between the two germline ends. The germline gives CDR1 SGHTA, CDR2 FQGTGA. The CDR3 loop spans 14 amino acids. CDR3 in DNA: TGTGCCAGCAGGGACTACCACGTTTCCTACGAGCAGTACTTC. Amino acid sequence: CASRDYHVSYEQYF.

Note on this clone: The junction departs from germline at one end; a sequencing error may be responsible. This same CDR3 is encoded by further DNA sequences in the sample. DNA for the CDR3: TGTGCCAGCAGCAGGGGGACAGGGTCTTTGCTCCAGAATTCCCCCCTCCACTTT. Its translation: CASSRGTGSLLQNSPLHF. The V call is TRBV5-6, the J call TRBJ1-6; 9 nucleotides match TRBD1. Germline CDR1 is SGHDT and CDR2 is YYEEEE. The CDR3 covers 18 residues.